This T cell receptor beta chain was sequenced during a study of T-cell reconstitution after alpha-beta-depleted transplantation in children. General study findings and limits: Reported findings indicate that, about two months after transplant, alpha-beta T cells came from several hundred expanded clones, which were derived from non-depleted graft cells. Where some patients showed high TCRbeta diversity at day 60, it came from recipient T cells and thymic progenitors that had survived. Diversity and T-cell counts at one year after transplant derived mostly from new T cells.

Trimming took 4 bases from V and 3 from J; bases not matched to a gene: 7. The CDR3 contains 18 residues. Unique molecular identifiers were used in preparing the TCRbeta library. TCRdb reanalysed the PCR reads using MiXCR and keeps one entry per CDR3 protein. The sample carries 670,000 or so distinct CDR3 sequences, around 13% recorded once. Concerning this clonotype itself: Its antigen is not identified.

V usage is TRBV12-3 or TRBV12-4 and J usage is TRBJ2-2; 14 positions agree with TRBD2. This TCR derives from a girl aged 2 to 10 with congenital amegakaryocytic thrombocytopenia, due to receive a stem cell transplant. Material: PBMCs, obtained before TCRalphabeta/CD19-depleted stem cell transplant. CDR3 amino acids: CASSSNPGLAGDTGELFF. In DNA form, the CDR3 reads TGTGCCAGCAGTTCAAACCCGGGACTAGCGGGAGACACCGGGGAGCTGTTTTTT.